This T cell receptor beta chain originates from a study of T cell responses to AZD1222 COVID-19 vaccine. Second-dose schedules of about 4 or about 12 weeks were combined. The method was immunoSEQ multiplex PCR; TCRdb's version includes in-frame clones alone and lacks a portion of them. This sample has around 140,000 clones, with about 89% found just once. This CDR3 spans 13 amino acids. Germline CDR1 and CDR2: LNHDA and SQIVND (reference sequence). Trimming left V 4 bases short and J 11 bases short, with 15 bases between. The sequence came from an adult who received the AZD1222 COVID-19 vaccine. The material was peripheral blood, obtained 28 days after the second AZD1222 dose. The J gene is TRBJ1-5, the V gene TRBV19; D is unresolved. Here the CDR3 reads CASSKRVGLAQHF. CDR3 sequence (DNA): TGTGCCAGTAGTAAGAGGGTCGGGCTCGCCCAGCATTTT.